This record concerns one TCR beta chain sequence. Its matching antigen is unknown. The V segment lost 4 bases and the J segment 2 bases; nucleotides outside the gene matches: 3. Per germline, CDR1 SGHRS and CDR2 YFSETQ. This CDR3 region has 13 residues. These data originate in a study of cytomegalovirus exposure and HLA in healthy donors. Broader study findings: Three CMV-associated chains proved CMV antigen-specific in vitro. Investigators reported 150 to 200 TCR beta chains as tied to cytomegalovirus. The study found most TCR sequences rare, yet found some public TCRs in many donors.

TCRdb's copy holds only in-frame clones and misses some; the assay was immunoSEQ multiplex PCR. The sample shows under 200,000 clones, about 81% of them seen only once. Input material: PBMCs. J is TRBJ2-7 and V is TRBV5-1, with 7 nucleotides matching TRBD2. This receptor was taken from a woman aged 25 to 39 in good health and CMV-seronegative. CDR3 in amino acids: CASSTGTTYEQYF. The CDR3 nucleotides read TGCGCCAGCAGCACTGGGACTACCTACGAGCAGTACTTC.